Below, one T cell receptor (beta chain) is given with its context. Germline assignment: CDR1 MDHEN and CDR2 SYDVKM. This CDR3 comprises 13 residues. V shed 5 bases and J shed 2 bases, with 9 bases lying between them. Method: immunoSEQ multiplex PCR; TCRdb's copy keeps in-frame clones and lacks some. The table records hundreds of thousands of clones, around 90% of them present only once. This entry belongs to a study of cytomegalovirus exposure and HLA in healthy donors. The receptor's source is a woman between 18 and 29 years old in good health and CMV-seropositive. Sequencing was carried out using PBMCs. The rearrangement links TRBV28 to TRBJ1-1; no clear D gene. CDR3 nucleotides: TGTGCCAGCAGTCCTGACACCAACACTGAAGCTTTCTTT. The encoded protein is CASSPDTNTEAFF.